Shown below are 8 T cell receptor beta chains from a single sample sequenced in a study of shared clonotypes between healthy human individuals. The method was immunoSEQ multiplex PCR; TCRdb's version includes in-frame clones alone and lacks a portion of them. The sample has 1.5 million to 2.5 million clones; about 95% are singletons. It was CD45RO-negative cells, positively selected for CCR7, that made up naive CD8 cells, with terminally differentiated effector memory CD45RA+ cells excluded. Sequencing was done on a sample of naive CD8+ T cells sorted from blood. These TCRs come from a man aged 18 to 30 in good health.

This chain links TRBV11-2 with TRBJ1-2; tentative D call: TRBD1 (6 bases). Trimming took 0 bases from V and 9 from J, leaving 11 bases between them. Germline CDR1 SGHAT, CDR2 FQNNGV. This CDR3 has 13 amino acids. The CDR3 nucleotides are TGTGCCAGCAGCTTAGATCCTACAGGGCGCTACACCTTC. Its protein is CASSLDPTGRYTF.

The chain links TRBV6-5 to TRBJ2-7; D might be TRBD2 (5 bases). The CDR3 loop spans 14 amino acids. Germline lookup yields CDR1 MNHEY and CDR2 SVGAGI. This CDR3 is CATTSEAVRYEQYF. Here the CDR3 DNA reads TGTGCTACCACGTCAGAAGCGGTACGCTACGAGCAGTACTTC.

This clone appeared a single time. The rearrangement uses TRBV5-1 and TRBJ2-5; the D is unclear. The germline V gene encodes CDR1 SGHRS and CDR2 YFSETQ. The length of the CDR3 is 14 residues. The ends were cut back, 0 bases at V and 1 base at J, with 7 bases in the middle. CDR3 protein: CASSLVDGQETQYF. In DNA, the CDR3 is TGCGCCAGCAGCTTGGTGGACGGCCAAGAGACCCAGTACTTC.

V usage is TRBV5-1 and J usage is TRBJ2-6; TRBD1 matches 7 bases. CDR3 length: 15 residues. Trimming cost V 4 bases and J 4 bases; bases outside gene matches: 5. Per germline, CDR1 SGHRS and CDR2 YFSETQ. CDR3 bases: TGCGCCAGCAGCCTCACAGGGGTCGGGGCCAACGTCCTGACTTTC. Its protein product is CASSLTGVGANVLTF.

This clone appeared once. The chain couples TRBV14 to TRBJ2-7; D could derive from TRBD1 or TRBD2 (5 bases each). Trimming left V 4 bases short and J 3 bases short, with 16 bases between. The CDR3 loop spans 15 amino acids. Germline CDR1 is SGHDN and CDR2 is FVKESK. CDR3 nucleotides: TGTGCCAGCAGCCTATGGGACGACGGTTACTACGAGCAGTACTTC. Translation gives CASSLWDDGYYEQYF.

The chain uses TRBV5-1 and TRBJ2-7; 10 bases fit TRBD1. This CDR3 has 15 residues. Germline V lookup: CDR1 SGHRS, CDR2 YFSETQ. Trimming at V came to 7 bases and at J to 3 bases, leaving 10 bases not matched to a gene. The CDR3 is CASSQVGTGVYEQYF. CDR3 DNA: TGCGCCAGCTCCCAGGTAGGGACAGGGGTCTACGAGCAGTACTTC. Full variable domain (missing parts from reference TRBV5-1 and TRBJ2-7): KAGVTQTPRYLIKTRGQQVTLSCSPISGHRSVSWYQQTPGQGLQFLFEYFSETQRNKGNFPGRFSGRQFSNSRSEMNVSTLELGDSALYLCASSQVGTGVYEQYFGPGTRLTVT.

V gene TRBV5-6 combines with J gene TRBJ2-7, with TRBD1 matching over 8 bases. Looked up from germline, CDR1 is SGHDT and CDR2 is YYEEEE. The CDR3 is 13 amino acids. V shed 5 bases and J 4 bases; nucleotides not matched to a gene: 5. The CDR3 protein is CASRWTGSYEQYF. The CDR3 bases are TGTGCCAGCAGGTGGACAGGGAGTTACGAGCAGTACTTC.

The chain employs TRBV27 and TRBJ2-2, with a possible D match to TRBD2 (5 bases). Trimming pared 3 bases from V and 6 bases from J, leaving 8 bases between. This CDR3 has 13 amino acids. Per germline, CDR1 MNHEY and CDR2 SMNVEV (reference sequence). This CDR3 is CASSFEGSGELFF. CDR3 bases: TGTGCCAGCAGTTTCGAGGGTTCCGGGGAGCTGTTTTTT.